These 5 T cell receptor beta chains share one sample of origin, sequenced in a study of cytomegalovirus exposure and HLA in healthy donors. Amplification used 60 Vbeta primers and 13 Jbeta primers. Produced via immunoSEQ multiplex PCR; TCRdb's table is partial and in-frame only. Among about 120,000 clones, around 79% were seen once, and the ten largest hold around 1.4%. The sequenced sample was PBMCs. Receptors were obtained from a woman younger than 35 in good health and CMV-seronegative.

This sequence joins TRBV18 and TRBJ1-5; D remains unclear. The CDR3 loop spans 13 amino acids. CDR1 KGHSH and CDR2 LQKENI come from the germline V gene. Trimming removed 3 bases at V and 4 bases at J, with 7 bases between. Written as DNA, the CDR3 is TGTGCCAGCTCACCGTTGACTAATCAGCCCCAGCATTTT. Translation: CASSPLTNQPQHF.

This clone has a single count. The V and J genes are TRBV13 and TRBJ1-1; a weak D match, TRBD1 (5 bases). V shed 6 bases and J shed 1 base, with 12 bases lying between them. This CDR3 region has 14 residues. Per the germline V gene, CDR1 is PRHDT and CDR2 is FYEKMQ (reference sequence). The CDR3 coding sequence is TGTGCCAGCAGGGGGGAGGGGCCGAACACTGAAGCTTTCTTT. This codes for CASRGEGPNTEAFF.

The chain carries TRBV18 and TRBJ1-1, with unresolved D. The CDR3 sequence is 15 residues long. The V and J ends lost 3 bases and 1 base respectively, with 12 bases between them. Germline V lookup: CDR1 KGHSH, CDR2 LQKENI. The CDR3 loop is CASSPLVSQNTEAFF. The CDR3 coding sequence is TGTGCCAGCTCACCCCTAGTCAGCCAGAACACTGAAGCTTTCTTT.

The chain recombines TRBV6-5 with TRBJ2-3; 14 positions match TRBD2. The V segment lost 6 bases and the J segment 6 bases; nucleotides outside the gene matches: 5. CDR3 length: 15 amino acids. Germline V CDR1 and CDR2: MNHEY, SVGAGI. CDR3 region: CASRGLAGEADTQYF. CDR3 coding DNA: TGTGCCAGCAGGGGACTAGCGGGAGAGGCGGATACGCAGTATTTT.

This sequence joins TRBV5-1 and TRBJ2-1; 7 bases are a match to TRBD2. Germline V gene lookup returns CDR1 SGHRS and CDR2 YFSETQ. The V gene end was trimmed by 0 bases and the J gene end by 6 bases; junction bases not matched to a gene: 9. The CDR3 length is 16 residues. In nucleotides, the CDR3 is TGCGCCAGCAGCTTGGGGTCGCTAGCGGCAGCCAATGAGCAGTTCTTC. Its protein product is CASSLGSLAAANEQFF.